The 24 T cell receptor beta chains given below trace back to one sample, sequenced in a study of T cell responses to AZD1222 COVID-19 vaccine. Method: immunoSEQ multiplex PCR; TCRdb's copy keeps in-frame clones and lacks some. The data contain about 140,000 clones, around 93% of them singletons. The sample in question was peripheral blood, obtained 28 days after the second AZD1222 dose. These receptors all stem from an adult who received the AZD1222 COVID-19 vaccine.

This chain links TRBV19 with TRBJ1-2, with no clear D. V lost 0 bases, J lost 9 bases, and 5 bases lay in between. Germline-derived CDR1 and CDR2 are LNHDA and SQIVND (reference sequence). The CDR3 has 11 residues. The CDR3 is CASSIDVSYTF. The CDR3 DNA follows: TGTGCCAGTAGTATAGATGTGAGCTACACCTTC.

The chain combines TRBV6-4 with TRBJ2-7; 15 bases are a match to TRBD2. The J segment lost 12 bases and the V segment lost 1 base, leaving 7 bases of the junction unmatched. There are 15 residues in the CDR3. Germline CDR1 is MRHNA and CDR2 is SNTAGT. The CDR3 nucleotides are TGTGCCAGCAGTGACTGCGGGACTAGCGGGAGGTCCGTGTACTTC. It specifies CASSDCGTSGRSVYF.

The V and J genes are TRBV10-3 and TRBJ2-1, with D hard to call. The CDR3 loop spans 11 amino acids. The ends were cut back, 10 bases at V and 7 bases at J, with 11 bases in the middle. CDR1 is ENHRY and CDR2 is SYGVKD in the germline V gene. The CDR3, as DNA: TGTGCCACGACGGGTGCGAATGAGCAGTTCTTC. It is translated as CATTGANEQFF.

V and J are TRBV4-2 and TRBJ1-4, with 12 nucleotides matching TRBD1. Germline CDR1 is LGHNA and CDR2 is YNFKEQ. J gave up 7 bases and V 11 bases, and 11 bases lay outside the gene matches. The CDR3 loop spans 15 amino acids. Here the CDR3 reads CACGTGGGSGEKLFF. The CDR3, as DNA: TGTGCCTGCGGGACAGGGGGCGGCAGTGGTGAAAAACTGTTTTTT.

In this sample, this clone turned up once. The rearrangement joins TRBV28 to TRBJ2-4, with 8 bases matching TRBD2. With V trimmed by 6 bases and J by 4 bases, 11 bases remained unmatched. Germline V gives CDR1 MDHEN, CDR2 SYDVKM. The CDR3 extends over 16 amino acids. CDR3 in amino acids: CASRGSGGLLKNIQYF. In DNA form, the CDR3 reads TGTGCCAGCAGGGGTTCGGGGGGGCTACTTAAAAACATTCAGTACTTC.

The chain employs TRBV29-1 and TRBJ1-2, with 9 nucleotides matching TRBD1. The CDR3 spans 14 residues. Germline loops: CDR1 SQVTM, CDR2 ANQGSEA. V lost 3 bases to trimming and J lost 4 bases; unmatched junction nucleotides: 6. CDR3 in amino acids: CSVEGGTGIYGYTF. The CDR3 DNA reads TGCAGCGTTGAGGGGGGGACAGGGATCTATGGCTACACCTTC. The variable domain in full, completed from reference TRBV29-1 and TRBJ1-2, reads SAVISQKPSRDICQRGTSLTIQCQVDSQVTMMFWYRQQPGQSLTLIATANQGSEATYESGFVIDKFPISRPNLTFSTLTVSNMSPEDSSIYLCSVEGGTGIYGYTFGSGTRLTVV.

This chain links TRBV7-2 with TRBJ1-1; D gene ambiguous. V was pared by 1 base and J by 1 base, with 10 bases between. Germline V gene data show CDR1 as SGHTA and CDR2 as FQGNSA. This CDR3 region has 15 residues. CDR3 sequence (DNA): TGTGCCAGCAGCTTAGAAGGGCCGAGGAACACTGAAGCTTTCTTT. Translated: CASSLEGPRNTEAFF.

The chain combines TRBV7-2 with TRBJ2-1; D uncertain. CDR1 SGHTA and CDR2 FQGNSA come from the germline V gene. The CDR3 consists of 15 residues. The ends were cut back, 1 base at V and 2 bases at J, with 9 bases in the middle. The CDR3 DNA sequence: TGTGCCAGCAGCTTAGTGGCGGTCCCCTACAATGAGCAGTTCTTC. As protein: CASSLVAVPYNEQFF.

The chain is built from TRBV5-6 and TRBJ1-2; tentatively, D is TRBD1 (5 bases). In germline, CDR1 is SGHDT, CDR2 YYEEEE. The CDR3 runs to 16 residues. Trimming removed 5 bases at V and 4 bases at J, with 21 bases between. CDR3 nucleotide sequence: TGTGCCAGCAGGTATAACGGGGCAGACGCCTCCTATGGCTACACCTTC. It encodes CASRYNGADASYGYTF.

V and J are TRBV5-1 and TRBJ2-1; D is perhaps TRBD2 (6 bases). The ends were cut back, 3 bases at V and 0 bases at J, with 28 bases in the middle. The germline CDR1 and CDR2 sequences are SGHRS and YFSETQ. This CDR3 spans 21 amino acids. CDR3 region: CASSSSLGGRIVGSSYNEQFF. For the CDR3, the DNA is TGCGCCAGCAGCTCCTCCCTGGGGGGTCGAATCGTCGGTAGCTCCTACAATGAGCAGTTCTTC. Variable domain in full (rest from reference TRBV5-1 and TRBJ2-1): KAGVTQTPRYLIKTRGQQVTLSCSPISGHRSVSWYQQTPGQGLQFLFEYFSETQRNKGNFPGRFSGRQFSNSRSEMNVSTLELGDSALYLCASSSSLGGRIVGSSYNEQFFGPGTRLTVL.

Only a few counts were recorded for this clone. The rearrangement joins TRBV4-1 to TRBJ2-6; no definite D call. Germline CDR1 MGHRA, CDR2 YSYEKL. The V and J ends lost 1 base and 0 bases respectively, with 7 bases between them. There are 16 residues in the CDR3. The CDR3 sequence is CASSQAVVSGANVLTF. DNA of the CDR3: TGCGCCAGCAGCCAAGCTGTGGTCTCTGGGGCCAACGTCCTGACTTTC.

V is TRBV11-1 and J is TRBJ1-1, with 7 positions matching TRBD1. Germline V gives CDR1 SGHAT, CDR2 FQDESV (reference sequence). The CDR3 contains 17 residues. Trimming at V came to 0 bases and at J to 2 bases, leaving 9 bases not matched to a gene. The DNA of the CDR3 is TGTGCCAGCAGCTTAGCGCCCCTGACAGGGATTAACACTGAAGCTTTCTTT. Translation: CASSLAPLTGINTEAFF.

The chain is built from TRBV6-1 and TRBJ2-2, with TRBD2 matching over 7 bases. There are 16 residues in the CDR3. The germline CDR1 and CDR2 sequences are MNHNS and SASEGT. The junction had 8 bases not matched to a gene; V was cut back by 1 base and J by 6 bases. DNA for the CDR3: TGTGCCAGCAGTGAAGTTGTCGGCGGGAGCGCCGGGGAGCTGTTTTTT. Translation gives CASSEVVGGSAGELFF.

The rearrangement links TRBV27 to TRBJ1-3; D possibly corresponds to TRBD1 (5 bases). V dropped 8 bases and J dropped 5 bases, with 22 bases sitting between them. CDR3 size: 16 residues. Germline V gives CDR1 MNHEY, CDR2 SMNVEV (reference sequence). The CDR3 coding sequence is TGTGCCAGCGGAGGCCCCCCAGGGTTTGGTAGAAACACCATATATTTT. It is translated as CASGGPPGFGRNTIYF.

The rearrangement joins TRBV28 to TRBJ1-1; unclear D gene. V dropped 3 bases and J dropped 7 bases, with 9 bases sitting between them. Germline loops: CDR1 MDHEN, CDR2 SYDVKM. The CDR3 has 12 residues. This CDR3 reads CASSFEYREAFF. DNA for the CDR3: TGTGCCAGCAGTTTTGAGTATCGTGAAGCTTTCTTT. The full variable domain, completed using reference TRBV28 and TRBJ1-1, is DVKVTQSSRYLVKRTGEKVFLECVQDMDHENMFWYRQDPGLGLRLIYFSYDVKMKEKGDIPEGYSVSREKKERFSLILESASTNQTSMYLCASSFEYREAFFGQGTRLTVV.

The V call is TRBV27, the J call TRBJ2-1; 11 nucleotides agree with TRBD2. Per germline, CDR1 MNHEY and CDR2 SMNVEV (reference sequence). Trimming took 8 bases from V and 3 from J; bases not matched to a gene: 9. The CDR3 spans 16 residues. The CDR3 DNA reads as TGTGCCAGCCAGCGCGCGGGACTAGCGGACTACAATGAGCAGTTCTTC. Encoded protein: CASQRAGLADYNEQFF.

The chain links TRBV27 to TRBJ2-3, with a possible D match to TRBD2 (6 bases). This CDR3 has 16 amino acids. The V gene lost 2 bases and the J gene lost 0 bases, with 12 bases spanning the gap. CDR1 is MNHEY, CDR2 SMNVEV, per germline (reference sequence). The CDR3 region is CASSLLATRSTDTQYF. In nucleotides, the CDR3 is TGTGCCAGCAGTTTACTAGCGACCCGGAGCACAGATACGCAGTATTTT.

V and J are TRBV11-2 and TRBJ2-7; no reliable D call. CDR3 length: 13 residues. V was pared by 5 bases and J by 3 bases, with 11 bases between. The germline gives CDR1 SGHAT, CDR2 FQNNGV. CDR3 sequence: CASSGPGRYEQYF. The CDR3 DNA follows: TGTGCCAGCAGCGGCCCTGGGCGCTACGAGCAGTACTTC.

The CDR3 nucleotides are TGTGCCAGTAGTATCAACGGTTACACTGAAGCTTTCTTT. Translating gives CASSINGYTEAFF. The rearrangement links TRBV19 to TRBJ1-1; D uncertain. The germline V gene has CDR1 LNHDA and CDR2 SQIVND (reference sequence). V gave up 3 bases and J gave up 3 bases, with 8 bases separating them. This CDR3 comprises 13 residues.

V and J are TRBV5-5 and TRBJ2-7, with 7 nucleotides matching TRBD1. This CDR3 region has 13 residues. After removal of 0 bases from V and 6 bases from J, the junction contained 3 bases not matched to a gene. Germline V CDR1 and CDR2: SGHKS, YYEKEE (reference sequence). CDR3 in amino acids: CASSLDRGPEQYF. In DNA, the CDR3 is TGTGCCAGCAGCTTGGATAGGGGGCCCGAGCAGTACTTC.

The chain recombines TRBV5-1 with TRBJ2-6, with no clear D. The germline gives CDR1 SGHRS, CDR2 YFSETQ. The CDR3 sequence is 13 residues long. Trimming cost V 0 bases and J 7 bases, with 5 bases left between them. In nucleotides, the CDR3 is TGCGCCAGCAGCTTGGACAGAGCCAACGTCCTGACTTTC. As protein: CASSLDRANVLTF.

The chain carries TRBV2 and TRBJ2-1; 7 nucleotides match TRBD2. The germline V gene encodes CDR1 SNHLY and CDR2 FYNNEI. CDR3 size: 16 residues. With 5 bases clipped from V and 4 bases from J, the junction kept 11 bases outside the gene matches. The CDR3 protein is CASSFRGGSGYNEQFF. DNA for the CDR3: TGTGCCAGCAGTTTCCGTGGCGGGAGTGGGTACAATGAGCAGTTCTTC.

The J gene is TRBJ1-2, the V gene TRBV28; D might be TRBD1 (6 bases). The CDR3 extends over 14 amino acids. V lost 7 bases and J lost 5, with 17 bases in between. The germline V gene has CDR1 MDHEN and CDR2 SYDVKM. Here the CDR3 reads CASTLGGRPYGYTF. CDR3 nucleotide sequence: TGTGCCAGCACCTTAGGGGGACGTCCTTATGGCTACACCTTC.

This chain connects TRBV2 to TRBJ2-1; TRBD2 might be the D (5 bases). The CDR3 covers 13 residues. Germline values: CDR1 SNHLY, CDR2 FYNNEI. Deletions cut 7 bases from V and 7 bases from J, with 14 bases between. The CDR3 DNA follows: TGTGCCAGCAAGTCGGACTCCCTAAATGAGCAGTTCTTC. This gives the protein CASKSDSLNEQFF. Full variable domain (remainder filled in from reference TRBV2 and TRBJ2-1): EPEVTQTPSHQVTQMGQEVILRCVPISNHLYFYWYRQILGQKVEFLVSFYNNEISEKSEIFDDQFSVERPDGSNFTLKIRSTKLEDSAMYFCASKSDSLNEQFFGPGTRLTVL.